This entry lists 32 T cell receptor beta chains sequenced from one sample in a study of beta chain features in type 1 diabetes. All of the isolated RNA was reverse transcribed, so expressed TCRB transcripts were sequenced. Profiling relied on immunoSEQ multiplex PCR, and the TCRdb table lists in-frame clones only, not all of them. Seen here are about 260,000 clones, 68% observed once, and the top ten hold about 0.05%. The sequenced sample was naive CD4+ T cells from blood. These receptors were collected from a man aged 25-40 years in good health.

About this clone itself: This specimen includes other DNA sequences encoding the same CDR3. V usage is TRBV29-1 and J usage is TRBJ2-7; D remains unclear. Germline loops: CDR1 SQVTM, CDR2 ANQGSEA. CDR3 size: 11 residues. The V and J ends lost 4 bases and 5 bases respectively, with 9 bases between them. This CDR3 reads CSVGRVHEQYF. In nucleotides, the CDR3 is TGCAGCGTTGGGCGCGTCCACGAGCAGTACTTC.

This clone was counted only a few times. The V call is TRBV30, the J call TRBJ2-3; D is ambiguous. The CDR3 loop spans 14 amino acids. Germline CDR1 and CDR2: GTSNPN and SVGIG (reference sequence). Trimming left V 3 bases short and J 4 bases short, with 14 bases between. CDR3 sequence (DNA): TGTGCCTGGAGATCCCCCAGGCAGGCAGATACGCAGTATTTT. Its translation is CAWRSPRQADTQYF.

In its sample, this clone was seen a few times. This chain links TRBV7-2 with TRBJ2-5, with a possible D match to TRBD2 (6 bases). Germline loops: CDR1 SGHTA, CDR2 FQGNSA. This CDR3 contains 16 residues. Trimming pared 6 bases from V and 0 bases from J, leaving 17 bases between. The CDR3 here is CASSRPDYQYQETQYF. CDR3 in DNA: TGTGCCAGCAGTCGCCCGGACTACCAGTACCAAGAGACCCAGTACTTC.

The table lists this clone with a few counts. J is TRBJ2-3 and V is TRBV4-3; a weak D match, TRBD2 (6 bases). V shed 4 bases and J shed 2 bases, with 16 bases lying between them. The germline V gene has CDR1 LGHNA and CDR2 YSLEER. CDR3 length: 16 residues. CDR3 DNA: TGCGCCAGCAGCCCCCGAACCGGGACTTCCACAGATACGCAGTATTTT. As protein: CASSPRTGTSTDTQYF.

CDR3 residues: CASSLGSGGAREQFF. The CDR3 DNA reads TGTGCCAGCAGCTTAGGGAGCGGGGGGGCCCGAGAGCAGTTCTTC. J is TRBJ2-1 and V is TRBV7-2; 10 bases are shared with TRBD2. The V gene's germline CDR1 is SGHTA and CDR2 FQGNSA. J gave up 10 bases and V 1 base, and 7 bases lay outside the gene matches. CDR3 length: 15 amino acids.

V gene TRBV2 combines with J gene TRBJ2-7; weak D call: TRBD1 (5 bases). The CDR3 covers 13 residues. The germline V gene encodes CDR1 SNHLY and CDR2 FYNNEI. Trimming took 4 bases from V and 2 from J, leaving 9 bases between them. This CDR3 is CASSGGRAYEQYF. CDR3 bases: TGTGCCAGCAGTGGGGGCAGGGCCTACGAGCAGTACTTC.

This clone was detected once. The rearrangement links TRBV30 to TRBJ1-5; no definite D call. Deletions cut 2 bases from V and 7 bases from J, with 12 bases between. Germline assignment: CDR1 GTSNPN and CDR2 SVGIG (reference sequence). CDR3 length: 13 amino acids. The CDR3 DNA is TGTGCCTGGAGTCTGGACTCTGGCCAGCCCCAGCATTTT. It encodes CAWSLDSGQPQHF.

The chain recombines TRBV7-2 with TRBJ1-1, with a possible D match to TRBD1 (6 bases). This CDR3 has 14 residues. From germline, CDR1 is SGHTA and CDR2 FQGNSA. Trimming stripped 7 bases from V and 1 base from J, with 13 bases between. CDR3 loop: CASNNRASNTEAFF. CDR3 nucleotide sequence: TGTGCCAGCAACAACAGGGCGTCGAACACTGAAGCTTTCTTT.

The rearrangement links TRBV30 to TRBJ1-1, with D possibly matching TRBD1 (5 bases). The CDR3 is made up of 13 amino acids. Trimming cost V 4 bases and J 1 base, with 10 bases left between them. Germline values: CDR1 GTSNPN, CDR2 SVGIG (reference sequence). The CDR3 loop is CAWTTDRNTEAFF. The CDR3 DNA reads TGTGCCTGGACAACTGACAGGAACACTGAAGCTTTCTTT.

V and J are TRBV7-8 and TRBJ2-1; D gene uncertain. Trimming took off 5 bases at V and 0 bases at J, with 17 bases between the two ends. The V gene's germline CDR1 is SGHVS and CDR2 FQNEAQ. This CDR3 comprises 17 residues. This CDR3 reads CASSQTPPLSSYNEQFF. The CDR3 DNA is TGTGCCAGCAGCCAGACACCGCCCCTCAGCTCCTACAATGAGCAGTTCTTC. The variable domain in full, completed from reference TRBV7-8 and TRBJ2-1, reads GAGVSQSPRYKVAKRGQDVALRCDPISGHVSLFWYQQALGQGPEFLTYFQNEAQLDKSGLPSDRFFAERPEGSVSTLKIQRTQQEDSAVYLCASSQTPPLSSYNEQFFGPGTRLTVL.

The chain employs TRBV7-2 and TRBJ2-3, with D tentatively TRBD1 or TRBD2 (5 bases each). CDR1 SGHTA and CDR2 FQGNSA come from the germline V gene. Trimming cost V 5 bases and J 1 base, with 13 bases left between them. This CDR3 is built from 15 residues. The CDR3 coding sequence is TGTGCCAGCAGCACCGGGACGTCCGGCACAGATACGCAGTATTTT. This translates into CASSTGTSGTDTQYF.

The chain has TRBV6-5 and TRBJ2-5; possibly TRBD2 for D (6 bases). CDR1 and CDR2 (germline): MNHEY, SVGAGI. This CDR3 has 13 residues. The V end was cut by 3 bases, the J end by 4 bases, with 9 bases between. The chain's CDR3 is CASSYGRRETQYF. DNA of the CDR3: TGTGCCAGCAGTTATGGGAGGAGAGAGACCCAGTACTTC.

This chain links TRBV20-1 with TRBJ2-3; D not certain. The germline V gene has CDR1 DFQATT and CDR2 SNEGSKA (reference sequence). Trimming took 3 bases from V and 5 from J, leaving 6 bases between them. The CDR3 has 11 residues. The CDR3 is CSASSKDTQYF. CDR3 bases: TGCAGTGCTAGCTCAAAAGATACGCAGTATTTT.

The chain employs TRBV5-1 and TRBJ2-3; TRBD2 matches 9 bases. CDR1 and CDR2 from the germline V gene are SGHRS and YFSETQ. Trimming cost V 4 bases and J 6 bases; bases outside gene matches: 6. The CDR3 covers 14 residues. CDR3 region: CASSNSGSGDTQYF. Here the CDR3 DNA reads TGCGCCAGCAGCAATAGCGGGAGCGGGGATACGCAGTATTTT.

The chain employs TRBV30 and TRBJ1-2; no firm D call. With 3 bases removed from V and 5 bases from J, the gap between germline ends came to 10 bases. The CDR3 totals 12 residues. Germline lookup yields CDR1 GTSNPN and CDR2 SVGIG (reference sequence). CDR3 amino acids: CAWRPRRYGYTF. The CDR3 coding sequence is TGTGCCTGGAGGCCACGCAGATATGGCTACACCTTC.

Only a few counts were recorded for this clone. This rearrangement joins TRBV7-9 to TRBJ2-5; the D gene is possibly TRBD1 (7 bases). This CDR3 region has 14 residues. Between the trimmed V and J ends, which lost 1 base and 4 bases, there was a span of 10 bases. CDR1 SEHNR and CDR2 FQNEAQ come from the germline V gene (reference sequence). CDR3: CASSLGGTAETQYF. The CDR3 DNA reads as TGTGCCAGCAGCTTAGGCGGGACAGCAGAGACCCAGTACTTC.

The V call is TRBV9, the J call TRBJ2-3; 9 nucleotides match TRBD2. Per germline, CDR1 SGDLS and CDR2 YYNGEE. CDR3 length: 14 amino acids. V shed 1 base and J 5 bases; nucleotides not matched to a gene: 2. CDR3 sequence: CASSVISGRDTQYF. DNA for the CDR3: TGTGCCAGCAGCGTAATTAGCGGGAGAGATACGCAGTATTTT.

In nucleotides, the CDR3 is TGTGCCTGGAGTGGAACTAGCGGGGTCACAGATACGCAGTATTTT. Its protein is CAWSGTSGVTDTQYF. The chain links TRBV30 to TRBJ2-3, with TRBD2 matching over 10 bases. This CDR3 is built from 15 residues. V lost 1 base to trimming and J lost 2 bases; unmatched junction nucleotides: 3. From germline, CDR1 is GTSNPN and CDR2 SVGIG (reference sequence).

A single count supports this clone. V gene TRBV14 combines with J gene TRBJ1-6; unclear D gene. The V end lost 1 base, the J end lost 11 bases, and 18 bases lay between the germline ends. CDR3 length: 16 amino acids. Germline CDR1 reads SGHDN; CDR2 reads FVKESK. Written as DNA, the CDR3 is TGTGCCAGCAGCCAAGTGTCTGGGTCCGGTGGAGCACCCCTCCACTTT. This sequence encodes CASSQVSGSGGAPLHF. Full variable domain (rest looked up from reference TRBV14 and TRBJ1-6): EAGVTQFPSHSVIEKGQTVTLRCDPISGHDNLYWYRRVMGKEIKFLLHFVKESKQDESGMPNNRFLAERTGGTYSTLKVQPAELEDSGVYFCASSQVSGSGGAPLHFGNGTRLTVT.

About this clone: Other DNA sequences in the same sample also yield this CDR3. The chain recombines TRBV10-3 with TRBJ2-1; D gene unclear. V shed 1 base and J shed 7 bases, with 2 bases lying between them. CDR3 size: 11 residues. Germline CDR1 reads ENHRY; CDR2 reads SYGVKD. DNA of the CDR3: TGTGCCATCAGTGAGTTGAATGAGCAGTTCTTC. Translating it yields CAISELNEQFF.

This clone was counted a few times. The rearrangement links TRBV30 to TRBJ2-7, with D perhaps being TRBD1 or TRBD2 (6 bases each). This CDR3 has 15 residues. Germline assignment: CDR1 GTSNPN and CDR2 SVGIG (reference sequence). The V gene lost 4 bases and the J gene lost 4 bases, with 20 bases spanning the gap. The CDR3 loop reads CAWTGGTGILYEQYF. CDR3 coding DNA: TGTGCCTGGACCGGGGGAACAGGGATCCTGTACGAGCAGTACTTC.

This chain links TRBV18 with TRBJ2-7; TRBD2 agrees at 12 bases. From germline, CDR1 is KGHSH and CDR2 LQKENI. CDR3 length equals 16 residues. Germline trimming cut 2 bases from V and 2 bases from J; bases unmatched to any gene: 4. The CDR3 nucleotides are TGTGCCAGCTCACCAATCGGACTAGCGGGGACCTACGAGCAGTACTTC. It yields the protein CASSPIGLAGTYEQYF.

For this clone: Other DNA sequences in the same sample also yield this CDR3. The chain is built from TRBV20-1 and TRBJ2-5; D may be TRBD2 (5 bases). The CDR3 has 11 amino acids. Deletions cut 5 bases from V and 5 bases from J, with 9 bases between. CDR1 and CDR2 (germline): DFQATT, SNEGSKA (reference sequence). The CDR3 DNA reads TGCAGTGCTGGACTGGCGGAGACCCAGTACTTC. Encoded protein: CSAGLAETQYF.

The genes are TRBV29-1 and TRBJ2-2, with 7 bases matching TRBD1. Germline V CDR1 and CDR2: SQVTM, ANQGSEA. There are 14 residues in the CDR3. After removal of 4 bases from V and 3 bases from J, the junction contained 5 bases not matched to a gene. The DNA of the CDR3 is TGCAGCGTTGGTGGGACAGCTTACACCGGGGAGCTGTTTTTT. Encoded protein: CSVGGTAYTGELFF.

This clone was recorded once. The V call is TRBV28, the J call TRBJ2-7, with TRBD2 matching 7 bases. Looked up from germline, CDR1 is MDHEN and CDR2 is SYDVKM. The trim removed 5 bases at V and 2 bases at J, leaving 3 bases unmatched. The CDR3 extends over 13 amino acids. The CDR3 region is CASSLTSPYEQYF. The DNA of the CDR3 is TGTGCCAGCAGTCTGACTAGCCCCTACGAGCAGTACTTC.

This clone has a handful of counts. This chain connects TRBV7-9 to TRBJ2-5, with a weak D call TRBD2 (6 bases). V was clipped by 8 bases and J by 4 bases, with 20 bases between them. Germline CDR1 reads SEHNR; CDR2 reads FQNEAQ (reference sequence). The length of the CDR3 is 15 residues. This chain's CDR3 is CASVKGGGSRETQYF. DNA for the CDR3: TGTGCCAGCGTTAAAGGCGGAGGGTCCCGAGAGACCCAGTACTTC.

The J gene is TRBJ2-1, the V gene TRBV28; D remains unclear. Between the trimmed V and J ends, which lost 2 bases and 0 bases, there was a span of 11 bases. From germline, CDR1 is MDHEN and CDR2 SYDVKM. This CDR3 is built from 16 residues. The CDR3 protein is CASSLGALPSYNEQFF. In DNA, the CDR3 is TGTGCCAGCAGTTTAGGCGCACTGCCCTCCTACAATGAGCAGTTCTTC.

The chain has TRBV10-3 and TRBJ2-3, with D unclear. Germline lookup yields CDR1 ENHRY and CDR2 SYGVKD. This CDR3 is 13 amino acids long. The ends were cut back, 7 bases at V and 1 base at J, with 9 bases in the middle. The CDR3 is CAIKGAGTDTQYF. The CDR3 DNA reads TGTGCCATCAAGGGCGCGGGCACAGATACGCAGTATTTT.

The chain employs TRBV30 and TRBJ2-3; maybe TRBD2 (5 bases). V shed 7 bases and J shed 0 bases, with 11 bases lying between them. CDR3 length equals 13 residues. Germline values: CDR1 GTSNPN, CDR2 SVGIG (reference sequence). CDR3 coding DNA: TGTGCCTCCACTAGTTCTAGCACAGATACGCAGTATTTT. Encoded protein: CASTSSSTDTQYF.

This clone was recorded once. This rearrangement joins TRBV19 to TRBJ1-5; D is uncertain. The CDR3 is 13 residues long. Germline CDR1 LNHDA, CDR2 SQIVND (reference sequence). V lost 0 bases and J lost 4, with 4 bases in between. CDR3 region: CASSIEVNQPQHF. The CDR3 coding sequence is TGTGCCAGTAGTATAGAAGTAAATCAGCCCCAGCATTTT.

As concerns this clone: The same CDR3 can be traced to other DNA sequences in this sample. The genes are TRBV30 and TRBJ1-5; the D is unclear. This CDR3 is 12 amino acids long. Germline V gene lookup returns CDR1 GTSNPN and CDR2 SVGIG (reference sequence). Trimming shortened V by 1 base and J by 3 bases, and 4 bases separated the two germline ends. The CDR3 reads CAWSGVNQPQHF. In nucleotides, the CDR3 is TGTGCCTGGAGTGGGGTCAATCAGCCCCAGCATTTT.

This sequence joins TRBV6-6 and TRBJ2-6; perhaps TRBD1 as D (6 bases). V was cut by 0 bases and J by 0 bases, with 6 bases left in between. CDR1 and CDR2 from the germline V gene are MNHNY and SVGAGI (reference sequence). This CDR3 is built from 16 residues. For the CDR3, the DNA is TGTGCCAGCAGTTACTCGACAGGCTCTGGGGCCAACGTCCTGACTTTC. This codes for CASSYSTGSGANVLTF.